A single sample is the source of the 22 T cell receptor beta chains below, sequenced in a study of T-cell memory formation after mild COVID-19. TCRdb reanalysed the 5' RACE reads using MiXCR and keeps one entry per CDR3 protein. The sample includes tens of thousands of distinct CDR3 sequences, more than 12% of them seen just once. The sequenced sample was PBMCs or a T cell subset sorted from them (not recorded which). Every receptor here comes from a man aged 18 to 29 who had mild COVID-19 (a few samples of this study predate the infection). Cell type and time point are not known.

The chain is built from TRBV7-9 and TRBJ2-7; D gene unclear. CDR1 is SEHNR, CDR2 FQNEAQ, per germline (reference sequence). This CDR3 has 14 amino acids. Trimming removed 0 bases from V and 2 bases from J, with 8 bases in between. DNA of the CDR3: TGTGCCAGCAGCTTAGCAGCAGGAGCCTACGAGCAGTACTTC. It translates to CASSLAAGAYEQYF.

The chain is built from TRBV4-1 and TRBJ2-3, with D hard to call. Germline values: CDR1 MGHRA, CDR2 YSYEKL. Trimming took off 4 bases at V and 0 bases at J, with 11 bases between the two ends. There are 15 residues in the CDR3. In nucleotides, the CDR3 is TGCGCCAGCAGCCCCGAGATGGGGAGCACAGATACGCAGTATTTT. It translates to CASSPEMGSTDTQYF.

The rearrangement uses TRBV5-1 and TRBJ2-3; the D gene could be TRBD1 or TRBD2 (5 bases each). V was trimmed by 2 bases and J by 4 bases, leaving 8 bases between them. Germline V gives CDR1 SGHRS, CDR2 YFSETQ. This CDR3 comprises 13 residues. The CDR3 DNA reads TGCGCCAGCAGCTTACGGGGCCCAGATACGCAGTATTTT. It translates to CASSLRGPDTQYF.

This clonotype was counted a few times. In DNA form, the CDR3 reads TGTGCCTGGACGGGGGACAGAGTTTATGGCTACACCTTC. Protein: CAWTGDRVYGYTF. The V and J genes are TRBV30 and TRBJ1-2; 7 bases align to TRBD1. The CDR3 loop spans 13 amino acids. From germline, CDR1 is GTSNPN and CDR2 SVGIG (reference sequence). Losses at the gene ends were 4 bases for V and 5 bases for J; bases not matched to a gene: 7.

This clonotype was counted between two and nine times. The chain has TRBV4-3 and TRBJ2-1; D might be TRBD2 (6 bases). The CDR3 loop spans 14 amino acids. With 0 bases removed from V and 7 bases from J, the gap between germline ends came to 10 bases. Germline CDR1 LGHNA, CDR2 YSLEER. The CDR3, as DNA: TGCGCCAGCAGCCAAGATAGCGGCCTGAATGAGCAGTTCTTC. Translation: CASSQDSGLNEQFF.

This clonotype has a handful of counts. The J gene is TRBJ2-2, the V gene TRBV12-3 or TRBV12-4; no firm D call. This CDR3 has 12 residues. Between the trimmed V and J ends, which lost 7 bases and 7 bases, there was a span of 10 bases. CDR3 residues: CASTVVDGELFF. Written as DNA, the CDR3 is TGTGCCAGCACTGTCGTCGACGGGGAGCTGTTTTTT.

The chain carries TRBV7-9 and TRBJ2-7; D gene uncertain. V was pared by 6 bases and J by 4 bases, with 16 bases between. Germline V CDR1 and CDR2: SEHNR, FQNEAQ (reference sequence). The CDR3 is 14 residues long. The CDR3 DNA follows: TGTGCCAGCAGTCAGACTGCCGACTCGTACGAGCAGTACTTC. Translated: CASSQTADSYEQYF.

The CDR3 protein is CASSQDGTGVLKLFF. CDR3 coding DNA: TGCGCCAGCAGCCAAGATGGGACAGGGGTGTTGAAACTGTTTTTT. The rearrangement joins TRBV4-1 to TRBJ1-4; 10 bases fit TRBD1. The CDR3 length is 15 residues. Germline V CDR1 and CDR2: MGHRA, YSYEKL. Unmatched junction bases numbered 6, after V lost 0 bases and J lost 11 bases.

The V and J genes are TRBV7-9 and TRBJ2-7; no clear D. Trimming left V 4 bases short and J 0 bases short, with 10 bases between. The CDR3 runs 14 residues. The germline V gene encodes CDR1 SEHNR and CDR2 FQNEAQ (reference sequence). The CDR3 DNA reads as TGTGCCAGCAGCTATCCGGCAGCCTCCTACGAGCAGTACTTC. Residues: CASSYPAASYEQYF. Full variable domain (outside the CDR3, taken from reference TRBV7-9 and TRBJ2-7): DTGVSQNPRHKITKRGQNVTFRCDPISEHNRLYWYRQTLGQGPEFLTYFQNEAQLEKSRLLSDRFSAERPKGSFSTLEIQRTEQGDSAMYLCASSYPAASYEQYFGPGTRLTVT.

The genes are TRBV5-1 and TRBJ2-3, with 7 bases fitting TRBD2. V gave up 1 base and J gave up 0 bases; unmatched junction bases: 2. The CDR3 runs to 15 residues. The germline CDR1 and CDR2 sequences are SGHRS and YFSETQ. CDR3 region: CASSLRRGSTDTQYF. The CDR3 DNA reads TGCGCCAGCAGCTTGCGGCGGGGGAGCACAGATACGCAGTATTTT.

This clonotype was counted a few times. The chain links TRBV7-2 to TRBJ2-5, with D possibly matching TRBD1 (5 bases). Germline assignment: CDR1 SGHTA and CDR2 FQGNSA. Trimming took 4 bases from V and 2 from J, leaving 14 bases between them. The CDR3 sequence is 15 residues long. The CDR3 loop reads CASSSPQGVQETQYF. The CDR3 nucleotides are TGTGCCAGCAGCTCACCCCAGGGTGTTCAAGAGACCCAGTACTTC.

In its sample, this clonotype was seen a few times. The chain uses TRBV3-1 and TRBJ2-1; D gene unclear. This CDR3 spans 13 amino acids. Germline V gene lookup returns CDR1 LGHDT and CDR2 YNNKEL (reference sequence). The germline V and J ends were trimmed by 0 bases and 4 bases, with 4 bases remaining between them. The CDR3 spells CASSQERYNEQFF. CDR3 DNA: TGTGCCAGCAGCCAAGAAAGGTACAATGAGCAGTTCTTC.

This clonotype was counted between two and nine times. This chain connects TRBV7-3 to TRBJ2-1; 8 nucleotides agree with TRBD2. J was trimmed by 7 bases and V by 5 bases; bases with no gene match: 13. CDR1 and CDR2 from the germline V gene are SGHTA and FQGTGA. The CDR3 length is 16 residues. CDR3 in amino acids: CASSPFLLAGRNEQFF. The CDR3 DNA follows: TGTGCCAGCAGCCCGTTCCTTCTAGCGGGCAGGAATGAGCAGTTCTTC.

The CDR3, as DNA: TGTGCCAGCTCCGCGAGCAAAAACATTCAGTACTTC. Its translation: CASSASKNIQYF. The rearrangement joins TRBV11-2 to TRBJ2-4; D uncertain. V lost 8 bases and J 3 bases, leaving 8 bases between the germline ends. CDR3 size: 12 residues. The V gene's germline CDR1 is SGHAT and CDR2 FQNNGV.

This clonotype turned up a few times. The chain employs TRBV10-3 and TRBJ2-1, with 10 positions matching TRBD1. CDR1 ENHRY and CDR2 SYGVKD come from the germline V gene. The CDR3 spans 12 residues. CDR3 bases: TGTGCTCTCAGGACAGGGGGTAATGAGCAGTTCTTC. Encoded protein: CALRTGGNEQFF.

As to this clonotype: This could be a read error, since a much larger clone is one nucleotide away. This sequence joins TRBV5-1 and TRBJ2-1, with TRBD1 matching 8 bases. The CDR3 covers 15 residues. CDR1 and CDR2 from the germline V gene are SGHRS and YFSETQ. CDR3 loop: CAISFQGALLDEQFF. The CDR3 DNA reads as TGCGCCATCAGCTTTCAGGGGGCGTTATTGGATGAGCAGTTCTTC.

The chain uses TRBV5-1 and TRBJ2-1, with 12 bases fitting TRBD2. The V gene end was trimmed by 4 bases and the J gene end by 4 bases; junction bases not matched to a gene: 3. The CDR3 is 15 amino acids. CDR1 is SGHRS, CDR2 YFSETQ, per germline. CDR3 bases: TGCGCCAGCAGCGATACTAGCGGGGGGTACAATGAGCAGTTCTTC. The encoded protein is CASSDTSGGYNEQFF.

This clonotype was picked up one time. At one end, the junction sequence differs from germline, possibly due to a read error. V is TRBV20-1 and J is TRBJ1-6; D gene uncertain. The CDR3 covers 14 residues. Per the germline V gene, CDR1 is DFQATT and CDR2 is SNEGSKA (reference sequence). CDR3 nucleotide sequence: TGCAGTGCTAGAGACGAAGGTTATAAGTCACCCCTCCACTTT. Translated: CSARDEGYKSPLHF.

At least ten counts were recorded for this clonotype. The rearrangement uses TRBV4-2 and TRBJ2-1; 9 nucleotides line up with TRBD2. J lost 2 bases, V lost 0 bases, and 2 bases had no gene match. Germline V gene sequence: CDR1 LGHNA, CDR2 YNFKEQ. The CDR3 sequence is 16 residues long. CDR3 coding DNA: TGTGCCAGCAGCCAAGACGGCGGGGGGGCCTACAATGAGCAGTTCTTC. Its translation: CASSQDGGGAYNEQFF.

A few counts support this clonotype. V usage is TRBV28 and J usage is TRBJ1-1, with TRBD1 matching over 8 bases. V lost 7 bases and J lost 1; bases outside the gene matches: 2. This CDR3 is 13 amino acids long. Per the germline V gene, CDR1 is MDHEN and CDR2 is SYDVKM. The chain's CDR3 is CASNRGANTEAFF. In DNA form, the CDR3 reads TGTGCCAGCAACAGGGGGGCGAACACTGAAGCTTTCTTT.

J is TRBJ2-3 and V is TRBV12-3 or TRBV12-4; D is unclear. The CDR3 is 12 residues long. V lost 7 bases, J lost 1 base, and 6 bases lay in between. Here the CDR3 reads CASTRGTDTQYF. The DNA of the CDR3 is TGTGCCAGCACGCGCGGCACAGATACGCAGTATTTT.

The chain has TRBV5-1 and TRBJ2-7; D tentatively fits TRBD1 or TRBD2 (5 bases each). The CDR3 is 12 amino acids. Between the trimmed V and J ends, which lost 7 bases and 7 bases, there was a span of 15 bases. Germline values: CDR1 SGHRS, CDR2 YFSETQ. CDR3 sequence: CASRDVMPEQYF. CDR3 bases: TGCGCCAGCCGGGACGTGATGCCGGAGCAGTACTTC.